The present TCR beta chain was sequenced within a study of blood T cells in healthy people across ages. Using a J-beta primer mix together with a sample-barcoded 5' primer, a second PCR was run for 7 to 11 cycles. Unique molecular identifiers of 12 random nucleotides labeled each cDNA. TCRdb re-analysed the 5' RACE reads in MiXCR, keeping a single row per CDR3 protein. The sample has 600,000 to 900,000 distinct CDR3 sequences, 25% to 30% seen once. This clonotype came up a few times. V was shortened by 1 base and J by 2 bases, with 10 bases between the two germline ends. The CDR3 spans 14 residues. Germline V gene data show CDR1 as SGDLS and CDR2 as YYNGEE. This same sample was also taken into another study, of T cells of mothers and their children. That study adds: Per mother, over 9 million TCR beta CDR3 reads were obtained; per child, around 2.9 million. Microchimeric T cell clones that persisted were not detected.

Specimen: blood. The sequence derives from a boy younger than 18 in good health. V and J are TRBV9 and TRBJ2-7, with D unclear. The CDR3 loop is CASSVSSSAYEQYF. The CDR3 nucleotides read TGTGCCAGCAGCGTAAGTTCGTCAGCCTACGAGCAGTACTTC.